These T cell receptor beta chains were read from a single sample in a study of cytomegalovirus exposure and HLA in healthy donors. Generated by immunoSEQ multiplex PCR, the TCRdb table keeps only in-frame clones and is missing some. The sample holds about 150,000 clones, approximately 61% seen once. The source material was PBMCs. Receptors were obtained from a human donor in good health. Both conserved end residues are part of each CDR3. The D gene is left open where the match is weak. Expanded clones are given a class, and other clones once, few, many or no size at all.

.,few,TRBJ2-3,TRBV7-9,CASSLEVAGATDTQYF,TGTGCCAGCAGCTTAGAGGTAGCAGGGGCCACAGATACGCAGTATTTT
TRBD1,.,TRBJ2-7,TRBV2,CASRDRGISYEQYF,TGTGCCAGCAGAGACAGGGGGATCTCGTACGAGCAGTACTTC
.,.,TRBJ2-1,TRBV14,CASSQRVPPLYNEQFF,TGTGCCAGCAGCCAAAGAGTGCCCCCCCTCTACAATGAGCAGTTCTTC
TRBD2,.,TRBJ2-1,TRBV7-9,CASSRPDRSGRAREQFF,TGTGCCAGCAGCCGCCCTGATCGGAGCGGGAGGGCCCGGGAGCAGTTCTTC
TRBD1,.,TRBJ1-2,TRBV6-5,CASRSTGVSNYGYTF,TGTGCCAGCAGATCGACAGGGGTGTCTAACTATGGCTACACCTTC
.,.,TRBJ2-5,TRBV6-1,CASSLLLKRRETQYF,TGTGCCAGCAGTCTCCTACTAAAAAGAAGGGAGACCCAGTACTTC
TRBD1,.,TRBJ2-7,TRBV19,CASSHRTGPTSYEQYF,TGTGCCAGTAGTCACCGGACAGGACCGACTTCCTACGAGCAGTACTTC
.,.,TRBJ1-2,TRBV13,CASSLTGEGYGYTF,TGTGCCAGCAGCTTAACGGGGGAGGGCTATGGCTACACCTTC
TRBD2,few,TRBJ2-3,TRBV13,CASSSPLAGPTDTQYF,TGTGCCAGCAGCTCGCCCCTAGCGGGACCCACAGATACGCAGTATTTT
TRBD2,.,TRBJ2-7,TRBV7-2,CASSWGTSGGYEQYF,TGTGCCAGCAGCTGGGGTACTAGCGGGGGATACGAGCAGTACTTC
TRBD2,.,TRBJ2-1,TRBV12-5,CASGFGLAEYNEQFF,TGTGCTAGTGGTTTCGGACTAGCGGAGTACAATGAGCAGTTCTTC
TRBD2,.,TRBJ2-1,TRBV19,CASSKQDGGSNEQFF,TGTGCCAGTTCCAAACAAGACGGCGGGAGCAATGAGCAGTTCTTC
.,.,TRBJ1-4,TRBV15,CATSRDSAATNEKLFF,TGTGCCACCAGCAGAGATTCTGCAGCAACTAATGAAAAACTGTTTTTT
TRBD2,.,TRBJ2-1,TRBV5-1,CASSFTSGRGMDEQFF,TGCGCCAGCAGCTTCACCAGCGGGAGGGGAATGGATGAGCAGTTCTTC
TRBD1,.,TRBJ2-3,TRBV5-6,CASSPWTGPDTQYF,TGTGCCAGCAGCCCTTGGACAGGGCCAGATACGCAGTATTTT
TRBD2,.,TRBJ2-5,TRBV18,CASSPRQREGTQYF,TGTGCCAGCTCACCAAGGCAGCGGGAGGGCACCCAGTACTTC
.,.,TRBJ2-2,TRBV29-1,CSVGGRSNTGELFF,TGCAGCGTTGGGGGCAGGTCGAACACCGGGGAGCTGTTTTTT
.,.,TRBJ2-7,TRBV7-6,CASSFGRRGTYEQYF,TGTGCCAGCAGCTTTGGCCGTAGGGGAACCTACGAGCAGTACTTC
.,.,TRBJ2-6,TRBV9,CAGSVARSSPLGANVLTF,TGTGCCGGCAGCGTCGCCCGGTCCTCACCCCTCGGGGCCAACGTCCTGACTTTC
.,.,TRBJ2-7,TRBV4-1,CASSPYGKGAKTYEQYF,TGCGCCAGCAGCCCCTACGGGAAGGGTGCAAAGACCTACGAGCAGTACTTC
TRBD1,.,TRBJ1-1,TRBV27,CASRAQGARSTEAFF,TGTGCCAGCAGGGCACAGGGGGCGCGCAGCACTGAAGCTTTCTTT
TRBD1,once,TRBJ2-7,TRBV6-1,CASSVGQGRSYEQYF,TGTGCCAGCAGTGTGGGACAGGGAAGATCCTACGAGCAGTACTTC